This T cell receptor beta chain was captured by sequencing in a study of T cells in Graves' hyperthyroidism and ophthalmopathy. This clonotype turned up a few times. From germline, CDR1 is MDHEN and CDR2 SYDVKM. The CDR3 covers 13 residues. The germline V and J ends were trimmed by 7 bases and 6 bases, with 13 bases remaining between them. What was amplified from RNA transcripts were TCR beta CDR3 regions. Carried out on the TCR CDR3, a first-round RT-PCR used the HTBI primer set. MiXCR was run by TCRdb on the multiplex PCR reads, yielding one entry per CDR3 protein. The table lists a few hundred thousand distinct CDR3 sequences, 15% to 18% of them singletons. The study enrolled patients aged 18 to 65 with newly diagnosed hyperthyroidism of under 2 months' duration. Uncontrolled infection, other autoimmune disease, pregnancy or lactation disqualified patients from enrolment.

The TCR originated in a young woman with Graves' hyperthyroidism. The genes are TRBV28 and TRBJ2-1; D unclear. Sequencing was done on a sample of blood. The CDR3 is CASIIGFFNEQFF. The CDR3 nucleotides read TGTGCCAGCATAATCGGATTTTTCAATGAGCAGTTCTTC.